The 25 T cell receptor beta chains below were found in one sample sequenced in a study of T cells in narcolepsy. Clones were sequenced by immunoSEQ multiplex PCR, and TCRdb holds only the in-frame ones, with some missing. The repertoire holds about 34,000 clones, with roughly four fifths as singletons. The sample taken for sequencing was memory (CD45RA-) CD4+ T cells from blood. These receptors were obtained from a human donor in good health.

Note on this clone: The same CDR3 also results from other DNA sequences found in this sample. The J gene is TRBJ2-5, the V gene TRBV27; D is possibly TRBD2 (6 bases). Germline CDR1 is MNHEY and CDR2 is SMNVEV (reference sequence). This CDR3 comprises 13 residues. Trimming cost V 3 bases and J 3 bases, with 8 bases left between them. The CDR3 loop reads CASSLSGEETQYF. The CDR3 DNA sequence: TGTGCCAGCAGTTTGTCGGGAGAAGAGACCCAGTACTTC.

The chain is built from TRBV6-5 and TRBJ1-2, with D unresolved. V dropped 10 bases and J dropped 7 bases, with 10 bases sitting between them. The germline CDR1 and CDR2 sequences are MNHEY and SVGAGI. This CDR3 comprises 10 residues. In DNA, the CDR3 is TGTGCCACCTGGAGTGTTGGCTACACCTTC. Its protein product is CATWSVGYTF.

CDR3 protein: CASSWGPGGTEAFF. The CDR3 DNA reads as TGTGCCAGCAGTTGGGGCCCGGGGGGTACTGAAGCTTTCTTT. V is TRBV6-5 and J is TRBJ1-1, with a tentative D call TRBD1 (5 bases). The germline V and J ends were trimmed by 4 bases and 5 bases, with 14 bases remaining between them. The CDR3 extends over 14 amino acids. Germline V lookup: CDR1 MNHEY, CDR2 SVGAGI.

This clone is a singleton in its sample. The genes are TRBV10-3 and TRBJ2-5; maybe TRBD1 (5 bases). Germline V lookup: CDR1 ENHRY, CDR2 SYGVKD. The CDR3 sequence is 18 residues long. V lost 11 bases and J 4 bases, leaving 32 bases between the germline ends. CDR3 DNA: TGTGCCCCGTGGCCCCCCCCGGGCCCCACCTCAGACAGAGAGACCCAGTACTTC. Its translation is CAPWPPPGPTSDRETQYF.

This chain links TRBV9 with TRBJ2-6; D gene unclear. Trimming removed 3 bases at V and 0 bases at J, with 10 bases between. The CDR3 is 16 residues long. The germline V gene encodes CDR1 SGDLS and CDR2 YYNGEE. CDR3 DNA: TGTGCCAGCAGCGAGCAACCTCACTCTGGGGCCAACGTCCTGACTTTC. Its translation: CASSEQPHSGANVLTF.

V usage is TRBV25-1 and J usage is TRBJ1-1; D not certain. V was clipped by 4 bases and J by 10 bases, with 13 bases between them. The germline CDR1 and CDR2 sequences are MGHDK and SYGVNS. CDR3 length: 12 residues. The CDR3 is CASSGPRPPAFF. The CDR3 region has the DNA TGTGCCAGCAGTGGCCCCAGACCTCCAGCTTTCTTT.

This chain connects TRBV5-4 to TRBJ2-5; no firm D call. V was shortened by 0 bases and J by 4 bases, with 10 bases between the two germline ends. Germline V gene data show CDR1 as SGHNT and CDR2 as YYREEE (reference sequence). The CDR3 loop spans 14 amino acids. The CDR3 spells CASSLVHSAETQYF. CDR3 coding DNA: TGTGCCAGCAGCTTGGTACATTCAGCAGAGACCCAGTACTTC. Looking up the rest from reference TRBV5-4 and TRBJ2-5 gives the full variable domain: ETGVTQSPTHLIKTRGQQVTLRCSSQSGHNTVSWYQQALGQGPQFIFQYYREEENGRGNFPPRFSGLQFPNYSSELNVNALELDDSALYLCASSLVHSAETQYFGPGTRLLVL.

The chain couples TRBV6-6 to TRBJ2-1; TRBD1 aligns across 8 bases. V shed 6 bases and J 3 bases; nucleotides not matched to a gene: 10. This CDR3 spans 16 amino acids. Per the germline V gene, CDR1 is MNHNY and CDR2 is SVGAGI (reference sequence). As DNA, the CDR3 is TGTGCCAGCAGGCCCCAGACAGGGGATCGCTACAATGAGCAGTTCTTC. This gives the protein CASRPQTGDRYNEQFF.

Comments on this clone: At the DNA level, this CDR3 is encoded by other sequences in the same sample as well. This sequence joins TRBV6-6 and TRBJ2-1; D gene uncertain. CDR3 length: 12 amino acids. V was clipped by 6 bases and J by 4 bases, with 7 bases between them. Germline CDR1 MNHNY, CDR2 SVGAGI (reference sequence). The CDR3 reads CASSQRYNEQFF. The CDR3 DNA follows: TGTGCCAGCAGCCAACGTTACAATGAGCAGTTCTTC.

The chain uses TRBV6-1 and TRBJ1-2; no firm D call. The V gene's germline CDR1 is MNHNS and CDR2 SASEGT. The CDR3 has 13 residues. The V gene lost 1 base and the J gene lost 0 bases, with 3 bases spanning the gap. The CDR3 sequence: CASSEVSNYGYTF. DNA for the CDR3: TGTGCCAGCAGTGAAGTTTCTAACTATGGCTACACCTTC.

The J gene is TRBJ2-5, the V gene TRBV30, with D unresolved. CDR1 and CDR2 from the germline V gene are GTSNPN and SVGIG (reference sequence). The CDR3 has 14 amino acids. Trimming shortened V by 2 bases and J by 6 bases, and 16 bases separated the two germline ends. DNA of the CDR3: TGTGCCTGGAGTCCTCCGGGTGGGGTCCAGACCCAGTACTTC. Translation gives CAWSPPGGVQTQYF.

CDR3 in DNA: TGTGCCAGCAGCAGATGGGGACAGGACCAAGAGACCCAGTACTTC. Protein product: CASSRWGQDQETQYF. The chain joins TRBV5-4 to TRBJ2-5; 8 positions agree with TRBD1. V trimming: 4 bases; J trimming: 0 bases; junction bases outside the gene matches: 5. The CDR3 extends over 15 amino acids. The germline CDR1 and CDR2 sequences are SGHNT and YYREEE (reference sequence).

About this clone: Sequence at one end of the junction differs from germline and may be a read error. V gene TRBV10-3 combines with J gene TRBJ1-4, with D possibly being TRBD1 (5 bases). This CDR3 region has 14 residues. CDR1 ENHRY and CDR2 SYGVKD come from the germline V gene. The CDR3 sequence is CVISESSGNEKLFF. The CDR3 DNA is TGTGTCATCAGTGAGTCGTCAGGGAATGAAAAACTGTTTTTT.

The CDR3 sequence: CASSEGHGTQFF. CDR3 nucleotide sequence: TGTGCCAGCAGTGAAGGCCACGGGACGCAGTTCTTC. J is TRBJ2-1 and V is TRBV6-5, with D tentatively TRBD1 or TRBD2 (5 bases each). CDR3 length: 12 amino acids. Germline CDR1 MNHEY, CDR2 SVGAGI. The germline V and J ends were trimmed by 5 bases and 12 bases, with 14 bases remaining between them.

A single count supports this clone. The J gene is TRBJ2-3, the V gene TRBV6-1; 8 bases map to TRBD1. The V and J ends lost 6 bases and 1 base, in that order; junction bases with no gene match: 6. This CDR3 is 15 amino acids long. In germline, CDR1 is MNHNS, CDR2 SASEGT. The chain's CDR3 is CASRGRGPGTDTQYF. The DNA for the CDR3 is TGTGCCAGCAGAGGCAGGGGGCCTGGCACAGATACGCAGTATTTT.

The rearrangement joins TRBV30 to TRBJ1-2; a possible D gene is TRBD1 (5 bases). The CDR3 extends over 15 amino acids. Trimming removed 5 bases at V and 4 bases at J, with 20 bases between. Per germline, CDR1 GTSNPN and CDR2 SVGIG (reference sequence). CDR3 protein: CAWDGRGRVSYGYTF. Here the CDR3 DNA reads TGTGCCTGGGACGGCCGGGGCCGGGTGAGCTATGGCTACACCTTC.

The chain combines TRBV19 with TRBJ1-3; the D gene is possibly TRBD1 (5 bases). V lost 2 bases and J 1 base, leaving 6 bases between the germline ends. Germline lookup yields CDR1 LNHDA and CDR2 SQIVND (reference sequence). This CDR3 is 14 amino acids long. CDR3 loop: CASSIRGSGNTIYF. The CDR3 region has the DNA TGTGCCAGTAGTATACGGGGGTCTGGAAACACCATATATTTT. The entire variable domain, with the rest obtained from reference TRBV19 and TRBJ1-3, is as follows: DGGITQSPKYLFRKEGQNVTLSCEQNLNHDAMYWYRQDPGQGLRLIYYSQIVNDFQKGDIAEGYSVSREKKESFPLTVTSAQKNPTAFYLCASSIRGSGNTIYFGEGSWLTVV.

V is TRBV11-2 and J is TRBJ1-1; D uncertain. V dropped 1 base and J dropped 6 bases, with 6 bases sitting between them. This CDR3 spans 12 amino acids. Germline V gene data show CDR1 as SGHAT and CDR2 as FQNNGV. CDR3 nucleotide sequence: TGTGCCAGCAGCTTAGTTCGGGCTGAAGCTTTCTTT. Translated, it gives CASSLVRAEAFF.

The J gene is TRBJ1-5, the V gene TRBV7-2; 9 positions agree with TRBD1. The J segment lost 7 bases and the V segment lost 5 bases, leaving 9 bases of the junction unmatched. This CDR3 spans 15 amino acids. The germline CDR1 and CDR2 sequences are SGHTA and FQGNSA. The CDR3 region has the DNA TGTGCCAGCAGCCCCGGGACAGGGCCCCTCCAGCCCCAGCATTTT. Translated, it gives CASSPGTGPLQPQHF.

V gene TRBV7-7 combines with J gene TRBJ2-5; 8 bases match TRBD2. The CDR3 is 14 residues long. CDR1 and CDR2 from the germline V gene are SSHAT and FNYEAQ (reference sequence). The J segment lost 2 bases and the V segment lost 5 bases, leaving 4 bases of the junction unmatched. The CDR3 here is CASSPGTSQETQYF. CDR3 nucleotide sequence: TGTGCCAGCAGCCCGGGGACTAGTCAAGAGACCCAGTACTTC.

The V gene is TRBV11-1, the J gene TRBJ2-1; D is possibly TRBD2 (6 bases). CDR3 length: 13 residues. Trimming took off 8 bases at V and 6 bases at J, with 14 bases between the two ends. Germline V CDR1 and CDR2: SGHAT, FQDESV (reference sequence). The CDR3 region has the DNA TGTGCCAGCGGACTATTTGGGGGCAATGAGCAGTTCTTC. Protein sequence: CASGLFGGNEQFF.

This sequence joins TRBV30 and TRBJ1-2; 9 nucleotides agree with TRBD1. Germline-derived CDR1 and CDR2 are GTSNPN and SVGIG (reference sequence). This CDR3 has 16 amino acids. J lost 14 bases, V lost 0 bases, and 19 bases had no gene match. The CDR3 DNA reads as TGTGCCTGGAGTGTCCCTATCGGACAGGGGAGAGGAGGTTGTACCTTC. It is translated as CAWSVPIGQGRGGCTF. Looking up the rest from reference TRBV30 and TRBJ1-2 gives the full variable domain: SQTIHQWPATLVQPVGSPLSLECTVEGTSNPNLYWYRQAAGRGLQLLFYSVGIGQISSEVPQNLSASRPQDRQFILSSKKLLLSDSGFYLCAWSVPIGQGRGGCTFGSGTRLTVV.

This clone was recorded only once. The chain combines TRBV18 with TRBJ2-5; 7 bases align to TRBD1. Trimming at V came to 3 bases and at J to 3 bases, leaving 1 base not matched to a gene. Germline V gene sequence: CDR1 KGHSH, CDR2 LQKENI. The CDR3 covers 13 residues. The CDR3 region has the DNA TGTGCCAGCTCACCTCAGGGGGAAGAGACCCAGTACTTC. This encodes CASSPQGEETQYF.

CDR3 region: CASSSEIGDSLNQPQHF. Here the CDR3 DNA reads TGTGCCAGCAGCTCCGAGATAGGGGACAGTCTTAATCAGCCCCAGCATTTT. The chain recombines TRBV5-8 with TRBJ1-5; 7 bases fit TRBD1. The CDR3 extends over 17 amino acids. With 3 bases clipped from V and 4 bases from J, the junction kept 13 bases outside the gene matches. Germline assignment: CDR1 SGHTS and CDR2 YDEGEE. Full variable domain (outside the CDR3, taken from reference TRBV5-8 and TRBJ1-5): EAGVTQSPTHLIKTRGQQATLRCSPISGHTSVYWYQQALGLGLQFLLWYDEGEERNRGNFPPRFSGRQFPNYSSELNVNALELEDSALYLCASSSEIGDSLNQPQHFGDGTRLSIL.

This clone was recorded once. The chain is built from TRBV6-1 and TRBJ1-5; D gene ambiguous. Trimming removed 6 bases at V and 4 bases at J, with 10 bases between. The CDR3 is made up of 13 amino acids. Germline CDR1 and CDR2: MNHNS and SASEGT. DNA for the CDR3: TGTGCCAGCAGCGTAAAGCCTAATCAGCCCCAGCATTTT. This translates into CASSVKPNQPQHF.